This T cell receptor (beta chain) is drawn from a study of blood T cell repertoires in COVID-19. The length of the CDR3 is 16 residues. Germline V gene data show CDR1 as ENHRY and CDR2 as SYGVKD. The V end was cut by 2 bases, the J end by 0 bases, with 14 bases between. Profiled with immunoSEQ multiplex PCR; TCRdb holds only in-frame clones, not every one. The sample shows roughly 330,000 clones, about 87% of them seen only once. Material: PBMCs or T cells enriched from blood (not recorded which). This sequence originates from a woman aged 25 to 39 who had recovered from COVID-19. The genes are TRBV10-3 and TRBJ2-7; maybe TRBD2 (6 bases). CDR3 amino acids: CAISETGLAGSYEQYF. The CDR3 bases are TGTGCCATCAGTGAGACGGGACTGGCGGGCTCCTACGAGCAGTACTTC.